This T cell receptor (beta chain) came from a study of blood T cells in healthy people across ages. General observations from the study: Observed TCR beta diversity per million T cells went down as age went up. This fall followed a roughly linear course with age. Aged donors had fewer naive CD4+ cells and lower diversity than long-lived donors.

A second PCR, run for about 7 to 11 cycles, used a sample-barcoded 5' primer plus a J-beta primer mix. One entry per CDR3 protein, called by TCRdb with MiXCR from the 5' RACE reads. The table lists 1,800,000 or so distinct CDR3 sequences, about two fifths of them singletons. As for this clonotype: Its specificity is unknown.

The germline V gene has CDR1 DFQATT and CDR2 SNEGSKA (reference sequence). V was pared by 4 bases and J by 0 bases, with 12 bases between. This CDR3 contains 14 residues. The rearrangement joins TRBV20-1 to TRBJ1-2; D unclear. The TCR sequence derives from a human donor in good health. Sequencing input: blood. The CDR3 region is CSATHLGANYGYTF. The CDR3 nucleotides read TGCAGTGCTACCCACCTTGGGGCTAACTATGGCTACACCTTC.